This TCR beta chain was observed in a study of CD8 T cells in ankylosing spondylitis. Construction of TCR beta libraries was performed using quantitative 5'-RACE with molecular barcodes. TCRdb used MiXCR to reprocess the 5' RACE reads, holding one entry per CDR3 protein. The table has 470,000 or so distinct CDR3 sequences, roughly a quarter seen once. A word on this clonotype: Its antigen is currently unknown.

Findings and caveats of the study: Characteristic, it appeared, of ankylosing spondylitis blood was a TCR beta motif of about eight highly homologous variants. Reportedly, significant enrichment of disease-linked clones occurred in matched ankylosing spondylitis synovial fluid. Disease-linked clones, CD8+, were relatively rare in peripheral blood.

The clonotype was recovered from a male donor with ankylosing spondylitis. Sequencing was performed on blood, either unsorted or a sorted T cell fraction (not recorded which).

The CDR3 reads CASSSTDYNSPLHF. Here the CDR3 DNA reads TGTGCCAGCAGCTCGACGGATTATAATTCACCCCTCCACTTT. The V and J genes are TRBV12-3 or TRBV12-4 and TRBJ1-6; D gene ambiguous. Trimming took 6 bases from V and 4 from J, leaving 10 bases between them. This CDR3 region has 14 residues.